Listed here are 27 T cell receptor beta chains from one sample, sequenced in a study of OX40 agonist ivuxolimab in advanced cancers. Generated by immunoSEQ multiplex PCR, the TCRdb table keeps only in-frame clones and is missing some. The sample records roughly 48,000 clones, about 87% being singletons. The sample consisted of CD4+ or CD8+ T cells sorted from blood, taken in a trial of the OX40 agonist ivuxolimab. These receptors all stem from an adult with an advanced solid tumor such as melanoma, head and neck, liver or kidney cancer.

This chain uses TRBV30 with TRBJ2-3; 9 nucleotides agree with TRBD2. CDR3 length equals 18 residues. CDR1 is GTSNPN and CDR2 is SVGIG in the germline V gene (reference sequence). Trimming removed 5 bases from V and 2 bases from J; junction bases left unmatched: 17. CDR3 sequence (DNA): TGTGCCTGGTCCCCCTTAGTGCGGGGGGGTTTAAACACAGATACGCAGTATTTT. This encodes CAWSPLVRGGLNTDTQYF.

The V and J genes are TRBV7-9 and TRBJ2-2; D perhaps matches TRBD2 (5 bases). The CDR3 runs 14 residues. Germline CDR1 is SEHNR and CDR2 is FQNEAQ (reference sequence). V was cut by 7 bases and J by 1 base, with 10 bases left in between. CDR3 residues: CASIGGGNTGELFF. CDR3 bases: TGTGCCAGCATAGGAGGAGGGAACACCGGGGAGCTGTTTTTT. The full variable domain, completed using reference TRBV7-9 and TRBJ2-2, is DTGVSQNPRHKITKRGQNVTFRCDPISEHNRLYWYRQTLGQGPEFLTYFQNEAQLEKSRLLSDRFSAERPKGSFSTLEIQRTEQGDSAMYLCASIGGGNTGELFFGEGSRLTVL.

This chain joins TRBV19 and TRBJ1-1, with 9 bases fitting TRBD1. J gave up 8 bases and V 6 bases, and 7 bases lay outside the gene matches. The germline gives CDR1 LNHDA, CDR2 SQIVND (reference sequence). This CDR3 region has 13 residues. Here the CDR3 reads CASSTGGGAEAFF. In nucleotides, the CDR3 is TGTGCCAGTAGCACAGGGGGCGGTGCGGAAGCTTTCTTT. The full variable domain, with the rest looked up from reference TRBV19 and TRBJ1-1, is DGGITQSPKYLFRKEGQNVTLSCEQNLNHDAMYWYRQDPGQGLRLIYYSQIVNDFQKGDIAEGYSVSREKKESFPLTVTSAQKNPTAFYLCASSTGGGAEAFFGQGTRLTVV.

The J gene is TRBJ2-7, the V gene TRBV19, with a weak D call TRBD1 (6 bases). V was trimmed by 9 bases and J by 3 bases, leaving 9 bases between them. The CDR3 is 11 residues long. Germline lookup yields CDR1 LNHDA and CDR2 SQIVND (reference sequence). The DNA for the CDR3 is TGTGCCAGCAGGACAGACTACGAGCAGTACTTC. Its protein product is CASRTDYEQYF.

The rearrangement joins TRBV11-2 to TRBJ2-3; D remains ambiguous. Per germline, CDR1 SGHAT and CDR2 FQNNGV. CDR3 length: 15 residues. Trimming left V 8 bases short and J 0 bases short, with 15 bases between. CDR3: CASRPPGPSTDTQYF. As DNA, the CDR3 is TGTGCCAGCCGCCCTCCCGGGCCCAGCACAGATACGCAGTATTTT.

This clone was observed once. This chain connects TRBV9 to TRBJ1-1; D gene ambiguous. V lost 3 bases, J lost 6 bases, and 12 bases lay in between. CDR1 is SGDLS, CDR2 YYNGEE, per germline. This CDR3 contains 13 residues. This chain's CDR3 is CASSADIHPEAFF. CDR3 DNA sequence: TGTGCCAGCAGCGCCGACATCCACCCTGAAGCTTTCTTT.

The chain carries TRBV27 and TRBJ2-7, with TRBD1 as a possible D gene (9 bases). Trimming shortened V by 3 bases and J by 7 bases, and 16 bases separated the two germline ends. The CDR3 is made up of 14 amino acids. The germline CDR1 and CDR2 sequences are MNHEY and SMNVEV (reference sequence). CDR3: CASSFTGGGREQYF. The CDR3, as DNA: TGTGCCAGCAGTTTCACAGGGGGCGGGAGGGAGCAGTACTTC.

The V gene is TRBV15, the J gene TRBJ2-7; 10 nucleotides agree with TRBD1. This CDR3 contains 14 residues. V was pared by 5 bases and J by 5 bases, with 6 bases of the junction left unmatched. Germline loops: CDR1 LNHNV, CDR2 YYDKDF (reference sequence). CDR3 DNA: TGTGCCACCAGCGGGGACAGGGGATTTCACGAGCAGTACTTC. This gives the protein CATSGDRGFHEQYF.

The chain couples TRBV25-1 to TRBJ2-7, with a tentative D call TRBD1 (5 bases). The CDR3 loop spans 11 amino acids. V lost 6 bases to trimming and J lost 2 bases, with 5 bases between them. The V gene's germline CDR1 is MGHDK and CDR2 SYGVNS. The CDR3 nucleotides are TGTGCCAGCAGGACAGCCTACGAGCAGTACTTC. Translating gives CASRTAYEQYF.

V gene TRBV4-2 combines with J gene TRBJ2-1, with 7 bases lining up with TRBD2. Germline trimming cut 6 bases from V and 12 bases from J; bases unmatched to any gene: 5. The CDR3 is 11 residues long. The V gene's germline CDR1 is LGHNA and CDR2 YNFKEQ. As DNA, the CDR3 is TGTGCCAGCAGTCCTGGGGAGGGGCAGTTCTTC. Its translation is CASSPGEGQFF.

This clone was seen a few times. The DNA of the CDR3 is TGTGCCAGCAGTTACGGCTCGCAAACCGCAGCTTTCTTT. The encoded protein is CASSYGSQTAAFF. This chain links TRBV27 with TRBJ1-1; D remains ambiguous. Trimming took off 4 bases at V and 10 bases at J, with 16 bases between the two ends. CDR3 size: 13 residues. Germline assignment: CDR1 MNHEY and CDR2 SMNVEV (reference sequence).

The V and J genes are TRBV9 and TRBJ2-1; no clear D gene. Between the trimmed V and J ends, which lost 0 bases and 4 bases, there was a span of 5 bases. Germline CDR1 SGDLS, CDR2 YYNGEE. CDR3 length: 13 residues. DNA for the CDR3: TGTGCCAGCAGCGTAGCTGAATACAATGAGCAGTTCTTC. As protein: CASSVAEYNEQFF. Using reference TRBV9 and TRBJ2-1 for the parts outside the CDR3, the full variable domain is DSGVTQTPKHLITATGQRVTLRCSPRSGDLSVYWYQQSLDQGLQFLIQYYNGEERAKGNILERFSAQQFPDLHSELNLSSLELGDSALYFCASSVAEYNEQFFGPGTRLTVL.

The chain carries TRBV27 and TRBJ2-5, with TRBD2 as a possible D gene (6 bases). The V gene's germline CDR1 is MNHEY and CDR2 SMNVEV (reference sequence). The CDR3 is 14 amino acids. V was pared by 2 bases and J by 5 bases, with 12 bases between. The CDR3 protein is CASSLRTEGETQYF. The CDR3 DNA follows: TGTGCCAGCAGTTTAAGAACGGAGGGGGAGACCCAGTACTTC.

The genes are TRBV27 and TRBJ2-1; possibly TRBD2 for D (6 bases). This CDR3 has 16 residues. V shed 6 bases and J shed 4 bases, with 19 bases lying between them. The germline V gene has CDR1 MNHEY and CDR2 SMNVEV (reference sequence). CDR3 sequence reads: CASSPEGLGSYNEQFF. CDR3 bases: TGTGCCAGCAGCCCCGAAGGACTCGGGAGTTACAATGAGCAGTTCTTC.

This chain links TRBV18 with TRBJ1-1; D might be TRBD1 (6 bases). The V gene lost 5 bases and the J gene lost 2 bases, with 12 bases spanning the gap. CDR1 is KGHSH, CDR2 LQKENI, per germline. The length of the CDR3 is 14 residues. The CDR3 sequence: CASSETGHNTEAFF. CDR3 sequence (DNA): TGTGCCAGCTCAGAGACAGGACACAACACTGAAGCTTTCTTT.

The V gene is TRBV19, the J gene TRBJ2-1, with D unresolved. The CDR3 runs 12 residues. The ends were cut back, 3 bases at V and 7 bases at J, with 7 bases in the middle. CDR1 and CDR2 (germline): LNHDA, SQIVND (reference sequence). CDR3 loop: CASSIFRNEQFF. In nucleotides, the CDR3 is TGTGCCAGTAGTATTTTTCGTAATGAGCAGTTCTTC.

This sequence joins TRBV27 and TRBJ2-7; D is unclear. V was shortened by 3 bases and J by 9 bases, with 15 bases between the two germline ends. Per the germline V gene, CDR1 is MNHEY and CDR2 is SMNVEV (reference sequence). The CDR3 is 13 residues long. The CDR3 nucleotides read TGTGCCAGCAGTTTTGCCGCCGGTCAGTTGCAGTACTTC. Translated: CASSFAAGQLQYF.

V is TRBV4-3 and J is TRBJ1-1; D gene ambiguous. The V gene lost 1 base and the J gene lost 1 base, with 10 bases spanning the gap. CDR3 length: 15 residues. CDR1 is LGHNA, CDR2 YSLEER, per germline. This CDR3 reads CASSQAPVRNTEAFF. The CDR3 bases are TGCGCCAGCAGCCAAGCCCCGGTCCGGAACACTGAAGCTTTCTTT.

This clone was counted once. This sequence joins TRBV7-9 and TRBJ1-4, with unresolved D. The CDR3 spans 13 residues. The V gene lost 8 bases and the J gene lost 6 bases, with 13 bases spanning the gap. Germline V gene lookup returns CDR1 SEHNR and CDR2 FQNEAQ (reference sequence). CDR3 region: CASARGADEKLFF. CDR3 bases: TGTGCCAGCGCCCGGGGAGCGGATGAAAAACTGTTTTTT.

This clone has more than one count but fewer than ten. The chain employs TRBV7-2 and TRBJ2-7; 8 positions match TRBD2. Germline CDR1 SGHTA, CDR2 FQGNSA. The CDR3 has 14 amino acids. J gave up 5 bases and V 4 bases, and 7 bases lay outside the gene matches. CDR3 sequence: CASSSSGLVNEQYF. CDR3 sequence (DNA): TGTGCCAGCAGCTCCTCGGGACTAGTAAACGAGCAGTACTTC. The full variable domain, rest sourced from reference TRBV7-2 and TRBJ2-7, is GAGVSQSPSNKVTEKGKDVELRCDPISGHTALYWYRQSLGQGLEFLIYFQGNSAPDKSGLPSDRFSAERTGGSVSTLTIQRTQQEDSAVYLCASSSSGLVNEQYFGPGTRLTVT.

V is TRBV4-2 and J is TRBJ2-5; D may be TRBD2 (5 bases). The CDR3 runs 14 residues. Trimming pared 2 bases from V and 2 bases from J, leaving 9 bases between. Germline V gene lookup returns CDR1 LGHNA and CDR2 YNFKEQ. This CDR3 is CASSQLDSQETQYF. CDR3 DNA sequence: TGTGCCAGCAGCCAATTGGACTCTCAAGAGACCCAGTACTTC.

The genes are TRBV30 and TRBJ2-7; D is perhaps TRBD1 (6 bases). The CDR3 length is 14 residues. The germline V and J ends were trimmed by 6 bases and 1 base, with 16 bases remaining between them. Germline V CDR1 and CDR2: GTSNPN, SVGIG (reference sequence). The CDR3 protein is CACWDIRTSYEQYF. CDR3 in DNA: TGTGCCTGCTGGGACATCAGGACTTCCTACGAGCAGTACTTC.

The chain recombines TRBV5-1 with TRBJ2-5; no reliable D call. CDR3 size: 11 residues. Trimming left V 0 bases short and J 3 bases short, with 0 bases between. Germline CDR1 and CDR2: SGHRS and YFSETQ. CDR3 amino acids: CASSLEETQYF. Here the CDR3 DNA reads TGCGCCAGCAGCTTGGAAGAGACCCAGTACTTC.

The chain joins TRBV9 to TRBJ2-7; TRBD2 matches 12 bases. V was pared by 4 bases and J by 4 bases, with 6 bases of the junction left unmatched. Germline CDR1 SGDLS, CDR2 YYNGEE. CDR3 length equals 15 residues. The CDR3 loop reads CASSPRGLAGYEQYF. In DNA, the CDR3 is TGTGCCAGCAGCCCGCGCGGACTAGCGGGATACGAGCAGTACTTC.

This clone was recorded many times. The chain is built from TRBV19 and TRBJ2-1; D remains ambiguous. V was clipped by 7 bases and J by 0 bases, with 13 bases between them. This CDR3 is built from 15 residues. Germline lookup yields CDR1 LNHDA and CDR2 SQIVND (reference sequence). The CDR3 spells CASKATSSSYNEQFF. In DNA form, the CDR3 reads TGTGCCAGTAAAGCGACGTCAAGCTCCTACAATGAGCAGTTCTTC. Full variable domain (missing parts from reference TRBV19 and TRBJ2-1): DGGITQSPKYLFRKEGQNVTLSCEQNLNHDAMYWYRQDPGQGLRLIYYSQIVNDFQKGDIAEGYSVSREKKESFPLTVTSAQKNPTAFYLCASKATSSSYNEQFFGPGTRLTVL.

The chain combines TRBV15 with TRBJ1-2; D is unresolved. This CDR3 is built from 14 residues. Looked up from germline, CDR1 is LNHNV and CDR2 is YYDKDF (reference sequence). Trimming pared 5 bases from V and 5 bases from J, leaving 15 bases between. CDR3 residues: CATSLRSGGYGYTF. DNA of the CDR3: TGTGCCACCAGCCTCCGCAGTGGAGGGTATGGCTACACCTTC.

This clone has just one count. The chain couples TRBV6-5 to TRBJ1-2; D is undetermined. CDR3 length: 14 amino acids. Deletions cut 0 bases from V and 5 bases from J, with 10 bases between. Germline loops: CDR1 MNHEY, CDR2 SVGAGI. The CDR3 DNA reads as TGTGCCAGCAGTTACTCGGTCAGCCAATATGGCTACACCTTC. This encodes CASSYSVSQYGYTF.